The 29 T cell receptor beta chains below were found in one sample sequenced in a study of T cell responses to AZD1222 COVID-19 vaccine. Measured with immunoSEQ multiplex PCR; TCRdb has only the in-frame clones, and not every one. This table holds over 100,000 clones, approximately 81% found once. Sequenced material: peripheral blood, taken on day 0 of AZD1222 vaccination. These receptors were collected from an adult in good health.

The chain employs TRBV7-2 and TRBJ2-1; D call uncertain. Germline V CDR1 and CDR2: SGHTA, FQGNSA. The CDR3 spans 15 residues. V lost 3 bases to trimming and J lost 0 bases, with 9 bases between them. The CDR3 DNA is TGTGCCAGCAGCTTGGAGACGTTCTCCTACAATGAGCAGTTCTTC. Residues: CASSLETFSYNEQFF. Using reference TRBV7-2 and TRBJ2-1 for the parts outside the CDR3, the full variable domain is GAGVSQSPSNKVTEKGKDVELRCDPISGHTALYWYRQSLGQGLEFLIYFQGNSAPDKSGLPSDRFSAERTGGSVSTLTIQRTQQEDSAVYLCASSLETFSYNEQFFGPGTRLTVL.

The chain recombines TRBV18 with TRBJ2-1; no clear D. Germline V gives CDR1 KGHSH, CDR2 LQKENI. Deletions cut 3 bases from V and 8 bases from J, with 14 bases between. This CDR3 has 14 residues. CDR3 in DNA: TGTGCCAGCTCACCGTCTGGATCGGGCGATGAGCAGTTCTTC. Its translation is CASSPSGSGDEQFF.

This chain uses TRBV5-1 with TRBJ2-3, with 13 positions matching TRBD2. The germline gives CDR1 SGHRS, CDR2 YFSETQ. This CDR3 region has 16 residues. Trimming cost V 5 bases and J 2 bases; bases outside gene matches: 5. CDR3 DNA: TGCGCCAGCAGGCCGACTAGCGGGGGGTTCACAGATACGCAGTATTTT. It is translated as CASRPTSGGFTDTQYF. Full variable domain (missing parts from reference TRBV5-1 and TRBJ2-3): KAGVTQTPRYLIKTRGQQVTLSCSPISGHRSVSWYQQTPGQGLQFLFEYFSETQRNKGNFPGRFSGRQFSNSRSEMNVSTLELGDSALYLCASRPTSGGFTDTQYFGPGTRLTVL.

The chain has TRBV12-5 and TRBJ2-7, with 9 bases fitting TRBD1. From germline, CDR1 is LGHNT and CDR2 FRNRAP. The V and J ends lost 7 bases and 2 bases, in that order; junction bases with no gene match: 9. CDR3 length equals 15 residues. CDR3 loop: CASAGVGQGAYEQYV. The CDR3 bases are TGTGCTAGTGCCGGAGTGGGACAGGGAGCCTACGAGCAGTACGTC.

The genes are TRBV9 and TRBJ2-3; D possibly corresponds to TRBD2 (5 bases). Germline CDR1 SGDLS, CDR2 YYNGEE. V was shortened by 3 bases and J by 4 bases, with 18 bases between the two germline ends. This CDR3 contains 16 residues. In nucleotides, the CDR3 is TGTGCCAGCAGCGCCCGGCGCGAGGGTGGGTCAGATACGCAGTATTTT. This codes for CASSARREGGSDTQYF.

This clone turned up a few times. The J gene is TRBJ2-7, the V gene TRBV19; 8 bases map to TRBD2. With V trimmed by 3 bases and J by 0 bases, 7 bases remained unmatched. Per the germline V gene, CDR1 is LNHDA and CDR2 is SQIVND (reference sequence). CDR3 size: 16 residues. CDR3 bases: TGTGCCAGTAGTATTGGTGGGACTAGATTCTCCTACGAGCAGTACTTC. It translates to CASSIGGTRFSYEQYF.

The rearrangement uses TRBV12-3 or TRBV12-4 and TRBJ2-3; D is perhaps TRBD1 (6 bases). This CDR3 spans 12 amino acids. V was cut by 3 bases and J by 5 bases, with 6 bases left in between. In nucleotides, the CDR3 is TGTGCCAGCAGTTTCAGGGGAGATACGCAGTATTTT. Encoded protein: CASSFRGDTQYF.

The V and J genes are TRBV4-1 and TRBJ2-7, with unresolved D. CDR1 and CDR2 from the germline V gene are MGHRA and YSYEKL. The germline V and J ends were trimmed by 0 bases and 3 bases, with 15 bases remaining between them. The CDR3 totals 16 residues. CDR3 residues: CASSQDSPLLDYEQYF. The CDR3 DNA is TGCGCCAGCAGCCAAGATTCCCCCCTGCTGGACTACGAGCAGTACTTC.

The chain couples TRBV2 to TRBJ2-4; D not resolved. CDR1 is SNHLY and CDR2 is FYNNEI in the germline V gene. CDR3 length equals 13 residues. The ends were cut back, 6 bases at V and 8 bases at J, with 14 bases in the middle. CDR3 amino acids: CASSVDGRYIQYF. CDR3 sequence (DNA): TGTGCCAGCAGCGTAGACGGTCGCTACATTCAGTACTTC.

The chain combines TRBV6-2 or TRBV6-3 with TRBJ2-3; 7 bases are shared with TRBD2. The V segment lost 1 base and the J segment 2 bases; nucleotides outside the gene matches: 9. The V gene's germline CDR1 is MNHEY and CDR2 SVGEGT. This CDR3 is built from 17 residues. The CDR3 nucleotides are TGTGCCAGCAGTTACTTAAAGCTAGCGGTCATCACAGATACGCAGTATTTT. Amino acid sequence: CASSYLKLAVITDTQYF.

The rearrangement joins TRBV3-1 (or the pseudogene TRBV3-2) to TRBJ1-1; TRBD1 agrees at 9 bases. The V and J ends lost 4 bases and 2 bases, in that order; junction bases with no gene match: 2. CDR1 LGHDT and CDR2 YNNKEL come from the germline V gene (reference sequence). There are 14 residues in the CDR3. The CDR3 is CASSPTGGNTEAFF. The CDR3 DNA reads TGTGCCAGCAGCCCCACAGGGGGCAACACTGAAGCTTTCTTT.

The J gene is TRBJ1-2, the V gene TRBV7-8, with 7 bases fitting TRBD1. J gave up 3 bases and V 2 bases, and 3 bases lay outside the gene matches. The CDR3 is 14 amino acids. Germline V CDR1 and CDR2: SGHVS, FQNEAQ. The CDR3 DNA reads TGTGCCAGCAGCTTAACAGGGGCGGACTATGGCTACACCTTC. Translation: CASSLTGADYGYTF.

The chain has TRBV6-5 and TRBJ1-5; D might be TRBD1 (6 bases). Trimming took off 5 bases at V and 4 bases at J, with 15 bases between the two ends. The CDR3 is 15 amino acids. Germline CDR1 and CDR2: MNHEY and SVGAGI. The DNA of the CDR3 is TGTGCCAGCAGTCTCTCCAATACAGGGAATCAGCCCCAGCATTTT. It yields the protein CASSLSNTGNQPQHF.

This chain links TRBV5-6 with TRBJ1-1; no firm D call. This CDR3 spans 16 amino acids. Germline V lookup: CDR1 SGHDT, CDR2 YYEEEE. V lost 1 base and J 4 bases, leaving 17 bases between the germline ends. Here the CDR3 reads CASSLLGDGGSTEAFF. The CDR3 nucleotides are TGTGCCAGCAGCTTGCTGGGAGATGGAGGATCCACTGAAGCTTTCTTT. The variable domain in full, completed from reference TRBV5-6 and TRBJ1-1, reads DAGVTQSPTHLIKTRGQQVTLRCSPKSGHDTVSWYQQALGQGPQFIFQYYEEEERQRGNFPDRFSGHQFPNYSSELNVNALLLGDSALYLCASSLLGDGGSTEAFFGQGTRLTVV.

This clone was counted between two and nine times. CDR3 DNA sequence: TGTGCCAGCAGCCCCTATGGAAGCACAGATACGCAGTATTTT. It encodes CASSPYGSTDTQYF. The chain links TRBV7-3 to TRBJ2-3; unclear D gene. Trimming left V 5 bases short and J 0 bases short, with 9 bases between. This CDR3 is 14 amino acids long. CDR1 SGHTA and CDR2 FQGTGA come from the germline V gene.

The table lists this clone with a few counts. This sequence joins TRBV4-3 and TRBJ1-2; D uncertain. The V gene's germline CDR1 is LGHNA and CDR2 YSLEER. With 1 base removed from V and 6 bases from J, the gap between germline ends came to 9 bases. The CDR3 is 13 amino acids. The CDR3 here is CASSQGRGNGYTF. CDR3 nucleotides: TGCGCCAGCAGCCAAGGTCGAGGAAATGGCTACACCTTC.

This clone was counted once. DNA for the CDR3: TGTGCCAGCAGCAAGGGACAGGAGATAACCTATGGCTACACCTTC. Translating gives CASSKGQEITYGYTF. The chain couples TRBV5-4 to TRBJ1-2; 8 nucleotides line up with TRBD1. J lost 4 bases, V lost 4 bases, and 9 bases had no gene match. Germline assignment: CDR1 SGHNT and CDR2 YYREEE (reference sequence). The CDR3 runs 15 residues.

The V and J genes are TRBV28 and TRBJ2-7; no reliable D call. The V end was cut by 4 bases, the J end by 3 bases, with 16 bases between. The CDR3 consists of 15 residues. Germline V gene data show CDR1 as MDHEN and CDR2 as SYDVKM. CDR3 residues: CASSSLTVGNYEQYF. As DNA, the CDR3 is TGTGCCAGCAGTTCTTTGACTGTGGGGAACTACGAGCAGTACTTC.

V is TRBV4-3 and J is TRBJ2-2; D perhaps matches TRBD1 (5 bases). Germline-derived CDR1 and CDR2 are LGHNA and YSLEER. With 6 bases removed from V and 6 bases from J, the gap between germline ends came to 14 bases. The CDR3 loop spans 14 amino acids. Here the CDR3 reads CASSRQKGSGELFF. DNA of the CDR3: TGCGCCAGCAGTCGCCAAAAGGGGTCCGGGGAGCTGTTTTTT.

The V and J genes are TRBV19 and TRBJ2-3; D is ambiguous. The V end lost 5 bases, the J end lost 1 base, and 4 bases lay between the germline ends. Per germline, CDR1 LNHDA and CDR2 SQIVND (reference sequence). The CDR3 is 12 amino acids. The DNA for the CDR3 is TGTGCCAGTAGTGCAGGCACAGATACGCAGTATTTT. This translates into CASSAGTDTQYF.

This clone appeared a single time. J is TRBJ1-3 and V is TRBV21-1. TRBV21-1 is a recognized pseudogene. The CDR3 sequence is 16 residues long. CDR3 residues: CASSKGTFETGNTIYF. The CDR3 nucleotides are TGTGCCAGCAGCAAAGGAACCTTCGAGACTGGAAACACCATATATTTT.

J is TRBJ2-1 and V is TRBV10-3, with a possible D match to TRBD2 (5 bases). Germline CDR1 reads ENHRY; CDR2 reads SYGVKD. The CDR3 sequence is 13 residues long. Trimming shortened V by 7 bases and J by 9 bases, and 16 bases separated the two germline ends. The CDR3 is CAIMDSPVGEQFF. For the CDR3, the DNA is TGTGCCATCATGGACTCACCTGTTGGTGAGCAGTTCTTC.

This chain uses TRBV7-9 with TRBJ2-1; 13 nucleotides line up with TRBD2. Unmatched junction bases numbered 7, after V lost 9 bases and J lost 8 bases. Germline CDR1 and CDR2: SEHNR and FQNEAQ (reference sequence). There are 14 residues in the CDR3. Here the CDR3 DNA reads TGTGCCAGTAGGACTAGCGGGAGTGTCGATGAGCAGTTCTTC. It specifies CASRTSGSVDEQFF.

This rearrangement joins TRBV28 to TRBJ1-2, with TRBD1 as a possible D gene (5 bases). The germline CDR1 and CDR2 sequences are MDHEN and SYDVKM. Trimming removed 3 bases from V and 4 bases from J, with 12 bases in between. CDR3 length: 14 residues. Here the CDR3 DNA reads TGTGCCAGCAGTTTTCTCTCGGGGGTCTATGGCTACACCTTC. Protein: CASSFLSGVYGYTF.

This clone was seen a few times. The genes are TRBV28 and TRBJ2-1; 7 positions agree with TRBD1. The V gene's germline CDR1 is MDHEN and CDR2 SYDVKM. The length of the CDR3 is 13 residues. The J segment lost 4 bases and the V segment lost 6 bases, leaving 3 bases of the junction unmatched. The DNA of the CDR3 is TGTGCCAGCAGGGCAGGGGGATACAATGAGCAGTTCTTC. As protein: CASRAGGYNEQFF.

This sequence joins TRBV5-1 and TRBJ2-7; either TRBD1 or TRBD2 may fit D (5 bases each). The CDR3 totals 12 residues. Trimming took off 4 bases at V and 5 bases at J, with 10 bases between the two ends. Germline CDR1 and CDR2: SGHRS and YFSETQ. The CDR3 DNA sequence: TGCGCCAGCAGCCCATTGGGGGACGAGCAGTACTTC. Its protein is CASSPLGDEQYF. Full variable domain (outside the CDR3, taken from reference TRBV5-1 and TRBJ2-7): KAGVTQTPRYLIKTRGQQVTLSCSPISGHRSVSWYQQTPGQGLQFLFEYFSETQRNKGNFPGRFSGRQFSNSRSEMNVSTLELGDSALYLCASSPLGDEQYFGPGTRLTVT.

The chain has TRBV5-1 and TRBJ2-3; TRBD2 aligns across 10 bases. From germline, CDR1 is SGHRS and CDR2 YFSETQ. The CDR3 has 16 amino acids. V trimming: 1 base; J trimming: 5 bases; junction bases outside the gene matches: 7. As DNA, the CDR3 is TGCGCCAGCAGCTTGTGGCTAGCGGGGGTTGGAGATACGCAGTATTTT. Translated: CASSLWLAGVGDTQYF.

V and J are TRBV18 and TRBJ1-1, with unresolved D. V gave up 10 bases and J gave up 4 bases, with 10 bases separating them. This CDR3 spans 11 amino acids. Per germline, CDR1 KGHSH and CDR2 LQKENI. This CDR3 is CAILKGTEAFF. The DNA for the CDR3 is TGTGCCATCCTGAAGGGCACTGAAGCTTTCTTT.

V usage is TRBV6-2 or TRBV6-3 and J usage is TRBJ2-2, with 7 positions matching TRBD1. Per germline, CDR1 MNHEY and CDR2 SVGEGT. This CDR3 has 15 residues. Losses at the gene ends were 2 bases for V and 6 bases for J; bases not matched to a gene: 6. The CDR3 DNA reads as TGTGCCAGCAGTTACAGGGGGCTATTCTCCGGGGAGCTGTTTTTT. This sequence encodes CASSYRGLFSGELFF.